A selection of T cell receptor beta chains follows, all from one sample in a study of cytomegalovirus exposure and HLA in healthy donors. TCRdb's table, derived via immunoSEQ multiplex PCR, lists solely in-frame clones and lacks some. The sample yields 200,000 to 250,000 clones, just over 85% seen once. The sample was PBMCs. Receptor source: a woman aged 18-29 years in good health and CMV-seronegative. Both conserved end residues are part of each CDR3. D genes are given only for firm matches. Part of the rows lack a size; the others show once, few, many or a class for expanded clones.

CASSSGTGGTSDTQYF TGTGCCAGCAGTTCCGGGACAGGGGGCACGTCGGATACGCAGTATTTT TRBJ2-3 TRBD1 TRBV27 NA
CASSQDPGLALVDTQYF TGCGCCAGCAGCCAAGACCCGGGACTAGCGTTAGTAGATACGCAGTATTTT TRBJ2-3 TRBD2 TRBV5-1 NA
CASSLDPSGDTQYF TGTGCCAGCAGCTTAGATCCTAGCGGCGATACGCAGTATTTT TRBJ2-3 TRBD2 TRBV7-6 NA
CASSFQGLYEQYF TGTGCCAGCAGCTTCCAGGGTCTCTACGAGCAGTACTTC TRBJ2-7 NA TRBV7-9 NA
CASGKDSVFPGELFF TGTGCCAGCGGTAAAGACTCGGTTTTCCCCGGGGAGCTGTTTTTT TRBJ2-2 NA TRBV25-1 NA
CASSQAPSPNEQFF TGCGCCAGCAGCCAAGCCCCTAGTCCCAATGAGCAGTTCTTC TRBJ2-1 NA TRBV4-1 NA
CASSLVRDTGELFF TGTGCCAGCAGCTTAGTACGGGACACCGGGGAGCTGTTTTTT TRBJ2-2 NA TRBV11-2 NA
CASRGGQGFYEQYF TGTGCCAGCAGAGGGGGACAGGGGTTCTACGAGCAGTACTTC TRBJ2-7 TRBD1 TRBV6-1 NA
CASSLASRVFHNEQFF TGTGCCAGCAGCTTGGCCTCGAGGGTATTCCACAATGAGCAGTTCTTC TRBJ2-1 NA TRBV5-4 NA
CASSLEGASYNEQFF TGTGCCAGCAGCTTAGAGGGGGCCTCCTACAATGAGCAGTTCTTC TRBJ2-1 TRBD1 TRBV7-2 NA
CASSLRVVGGADTQYF TGTGCCAGCAGCTTAAGGGTAGTTGGAGGGGCAGATACGCAGTATTTT TRBJ2-3 NA TRBV7-3 NA
CAISESRGGGDGYGYTF TGTGCCATCAGTGAGTCGAGAGGAGGGGGCGATGGCTATGGCTACACCTTC TRBJ1-2 TRBD1 TRBV10-3 once